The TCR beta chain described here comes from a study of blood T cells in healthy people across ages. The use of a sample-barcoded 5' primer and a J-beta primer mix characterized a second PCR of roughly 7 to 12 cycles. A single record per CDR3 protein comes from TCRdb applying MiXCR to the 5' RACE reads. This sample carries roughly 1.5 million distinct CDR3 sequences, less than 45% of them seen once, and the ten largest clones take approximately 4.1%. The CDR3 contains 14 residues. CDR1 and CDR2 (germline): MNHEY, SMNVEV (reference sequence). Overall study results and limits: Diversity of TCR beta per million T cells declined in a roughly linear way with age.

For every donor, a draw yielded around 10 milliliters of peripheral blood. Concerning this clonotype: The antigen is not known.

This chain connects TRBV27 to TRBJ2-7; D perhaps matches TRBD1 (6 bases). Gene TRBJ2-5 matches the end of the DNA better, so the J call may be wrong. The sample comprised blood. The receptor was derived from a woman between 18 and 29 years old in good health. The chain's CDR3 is CASSLYSGAETQYF. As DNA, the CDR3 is TGTGCCAGCAGTTTATACTCAGGGGCAGAGACCCAGTACTTC.